These T cell receptor beta chains were read from a single sample in a study of blood T cell repertoires in COVID-19. Generated by immunoSEQ multiplex PCR, the TCRdb table keeps only in-frame clones and is missing some. This sample carries approximately 300,000 clones, 87% of them seen once, and the ten largest clones take approximately 5.2%. Material for sequencing was PBMCs or T cells enriched from blood (not recorded which). The receptors here all came from a woman in her 30s who had recovered from COVID-19. Each CDR3 is given with its conserved first and last residue. The order of the fields is clone size, D gene, V gene, J gene, CDR3 protein, CDR3 DNA. The D gene is left open where the match is weak. A clone size is listed for some rows: how often the clone was seen (once, few, many), or a class if it is expanded.

>.|.|TRBV6-5|TRBJ1-3
CASRPLGGSNTIYF
TGTGCCAGCAGACCTTTGGGGGGGTCAAACACCATATATTTT
>few|.|TRBV7-2|TRBJ1-3
CASSPSGNTIYF
TGTGCCAGCAGCCCTTCGGGGAACACCATATATTTT
>.|.|TRBV6-2/TRBV6-3|TRBJ1-1
CASSYSGQGLDTEAFF
TGTGCCAGCAGTTATTCCGGACAAGGTTTGGACACTGAAGCTTTCTTT
>.|TRBD1|TRBV11-2|TRBJ2-7
CASSWDRAYEQYF
TGTGCCAGCAGCTGGGACAGGGCGTACGAGCAGTACTTC
>.|TRBD1|TRBV19|TRBJ2-7
CASSVGQGTSYEQYF
TGTGCCAGTAGTGTCGGACAGGGGACTTCCTACGAGCAGTACTTC
>.|.|TRBV2|TRBJ1-3
CASSEAGGTSGNTIYF
TGTGCCAGCAGTGAGGCTGGCGGAACCTCTGGAAACACCATATATTTT
>.|TRBD1|TRBV28|TRBJ1-1
CASSQLGTGPNTEAFF
TGTGCCAGCAGCCAACTAGGGACAGGCCCGAACACTGAAGCTTTCTTT
>.|.|TRBV27|TRBJ2-5
CASSPGGGVGTQYF
TGTGCCAGCAGCCCAGGGGGAGGTGTCGGGACCCAGTACTTC
>.|.|TRBV30|TRBJ1-1
CAWSVQHVAEAFF
TGTGCCTGGAGTGTACAACATGTGGCTGAAGCTTTCTTT
>.|.|TRBV2|TRBJ1-1
CASSDTTWVGTEAFF
TGTGCCAGCAGCGACACGACATGGGTCGGCACTGAAGCTTTCTTT
>.|.|TRBV27|TRBJ1-2
CASSYRVESNGYTF
TGTGCCAGCAGCTACAGGGTGGAATCTAATGGCTACACCTTC
>.|.|TRBV29-1|TRBJ1-2
CSIGYGYTF
TGCAGCATCGGGTATGGCTACACCTTC
>.|.|TRBV3-1/TRBV3-2|TRBJ1-2
CASSQAGGDYGYTF
TGTGCCAGCAGCCAAGCTGGCGGGGACTATGGCTACACCTTC
>.|TRBD1|TRBV29-1|TRBJ2-2
CSGRTGYLSELFF
TGCAGCGGAAGGACAGGGTATCTGTCGGAGCTGTTTTTT
>.|TRBD1|TRBV18|TRBJ1-1
CASSPTDRVEAFF
TGTGCCAGCTCACCGACGGACAGGGTTGAAGCTTTCTTT
>.|TRBD2|TRBV11-2|TRBJ2-3
CASSRGRGGRTDTQYF
TGTGCCAGCAGCCGTGGGCGGGGGGGCCGAACAGATACGCAGTATTTT
>.|.|TRBV19|TRBJ2-2
CASSIDPGSGELFF
TGTGCCAGTAGTATAGACCCAGGGTCCGGGGAGCTGTTTTTT
>.|.|TRBV10-3|TRBJ2-1
CAISRDTNEQFF
TGTGCCATCAGCAGAGACACCAATGAGCAGTTCTTC
>.|.|TRBV5-1|TRBJ2-3
CASRRTGGGLDTQYF
TGCGCCAGCAGACGGACGGGGGGCGGGCTCGATACGCAGTATTTT
>.|.|TRBV5-1|TRBJ1-4
CASSFGSLNEKLFF
TGCGCCAGCAGTTTCGGGAGTTTAAATGAAAAACTGTTTTTT
>.|.|TRBV4-2|TRBJ1-5
CASSPGGAGNQPQHF
TGTGCCAGCAGCCCCGGAGGGGCCGGCAATCAGCCCCAGCATTTT
>once|.|TRBV27|TRBJ2-2
CASSFWSTGELFF
TGTGCCAGCAGCTTCTGGAGCACCGGGGAGCTGTTTTTT
>.|.|TRBV6-2/TRBV6-3|TRBJ2-3
CASSTQQVRKDTQYF
TGTGCCAGCAGTACCCAGCAGGTTAGAAAAGATACGCAGTATTTT
>few|.|TRBV5-1|TRBJ1-4
CASSLDALGGNEKLFF
TGCGCCAGCAGCTTGGATGCTCTTGGAGGAAATGAAAAACTGTTTTTT
>.|TRBD1|TRBV7-3|TRBJ1-3
CASSSQGVGNTIYF
TGTGCCAGCAGCTCACAGGGGGTTGGAAACACCATATATTTT